This T cell receptor (beta chain) was observed in a study of blood T cells in healthy people across ages. It was with a sample-barcoded 5' primer and a J-beta primer mix that a second PCR of roughly 6 to 12 cycles was run. From the 5' RACE reads, TCRdb called clonotypes with MiXCR, one entry per CDR3 protein. The repertoire holds roughly 700,000 distinct CDR3 sequences, with 49% as singletons. The CDR3 length is 15 residues. Per the germline V gene, CDR1 is SEHNR and CDR2 is FQNEAQ (reference sequence). V lost 1 base to trimming and J lost 5 bases; unmatched junction nucleotides: 5. This clonotype was detected only a few times. What it binds is not known. The study's findings and limits: Long-lived and aged donors differed, with more naive CD4+ cells and higher diversity in the long-lived.

The sequence was obtained from a woman aged 60 to 75 in good health. The rearrangement uses TRBV7-9 and TRBJ2-1; 7 bases are a match to TRBD2. The sample comprised blood. The CDR3 sequence is CASSLEGGRDNEQFF. The CDR3 coding sequence is TGTGCCAGCAGCTTAGAGGGAGGGCGGGACAATGAGCAGTTCTTC. Full variable domain (missing parts from reference TRBV7-9 and TRBJ2-1): DTGVSQNPRHKITKRGQNVTFRCDPISEHNRLYWYRQTLGQGPEFLTYFQNEAQLEKSRLLSDRFSAERPKGSFSTLEIQRTEQGDSAMYLCASSLEGGRDNEQFFGPGTRLTVL.